This TCR beta chain was sequenced in a study of post-analysis software for immune sequencing data. This clonotype was recorded many times. Its cognate antigen is unknown. The CDR3 runs 14 residues. V lost 0 bases, J lost 5 bases, and 9 bases lay in between. The germline CDR1 and CDR2 sequences are MNHNY and SVGAGI (reference sequence). cDNA libraries for TCR beta contained unique molecular identifiers. Input of roughly 0.95 to 11 million T cells yielded around 500,000 cDNA molecules. Each CDR3 protein is one row after TCRdb ran MiXCR on the PCR reads. The sample lists about 190,000 distinct CDR3 sequences; approximately 29% were seen once. Study-level results: Patients showed TRBV5-6, TRBV5-1 and TRBV20-1 among 4 or 5 TRBV segments more frequent than in controls.

This rearrangement joins TRBV6-6 to TRBJ2-3; unclear D gene. This receptor was taken from a girl aged 2-17 years with multiple sclerosis. The sequencing input was blood. Written as DNA, the CDR3 is TGTGCCAGCAGTTACTCGGTTGAAGGAGATACGCAGTATTTT. This codes for CASSYSVEGDTQYF.